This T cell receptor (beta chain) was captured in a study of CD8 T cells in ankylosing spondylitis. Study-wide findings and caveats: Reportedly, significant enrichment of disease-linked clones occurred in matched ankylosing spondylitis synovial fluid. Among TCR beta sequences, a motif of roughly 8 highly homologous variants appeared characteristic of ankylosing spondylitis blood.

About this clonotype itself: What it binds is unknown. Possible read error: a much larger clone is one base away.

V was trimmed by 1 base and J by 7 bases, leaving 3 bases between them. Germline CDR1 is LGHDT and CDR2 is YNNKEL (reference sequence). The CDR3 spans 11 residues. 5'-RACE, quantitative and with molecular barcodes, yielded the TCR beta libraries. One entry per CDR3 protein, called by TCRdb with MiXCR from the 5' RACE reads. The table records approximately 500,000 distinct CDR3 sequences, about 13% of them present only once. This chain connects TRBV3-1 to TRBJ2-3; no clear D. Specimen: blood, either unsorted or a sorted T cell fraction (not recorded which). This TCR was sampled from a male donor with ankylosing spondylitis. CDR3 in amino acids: CASSQAHTQYF. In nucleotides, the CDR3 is TGTGCCAGCAGCCAAGCACATACGCAGTATTTT.